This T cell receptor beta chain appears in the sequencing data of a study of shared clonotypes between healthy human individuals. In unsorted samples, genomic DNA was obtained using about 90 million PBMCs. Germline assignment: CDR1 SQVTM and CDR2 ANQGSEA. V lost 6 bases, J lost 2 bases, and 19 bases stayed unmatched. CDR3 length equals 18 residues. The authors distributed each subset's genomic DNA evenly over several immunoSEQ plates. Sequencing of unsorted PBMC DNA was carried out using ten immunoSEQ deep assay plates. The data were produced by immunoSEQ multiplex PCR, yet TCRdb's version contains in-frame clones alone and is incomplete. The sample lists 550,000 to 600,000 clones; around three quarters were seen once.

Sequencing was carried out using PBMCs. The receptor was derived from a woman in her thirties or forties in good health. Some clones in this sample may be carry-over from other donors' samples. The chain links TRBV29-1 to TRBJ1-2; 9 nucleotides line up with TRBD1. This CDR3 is CSVSHPTGGGPLNYGYTF. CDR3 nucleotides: TGCAGCGTCTCTCATCCCACAGGGGGCGGTCCTCTCAACTATGGCTACACCTTC.